This TCR beta chain was sequenced in a study of CXCR3-negative and CXCR3-positive naive CD8 T cells. The authors made the TRB cDNA libraries by 5' RACE using UMI labels. Following a re-call of the 5' RACE reads, TCRdb has one entry per CDR3 protein and lacks DNA. Here the sample table reports more than 40,000 distinct CDR3 sequences. Input material: naive CXCR3- CD8+ T cells from blood. Subset denoted: CD45RO-CCR7+CD27+CD95- naive CD8+ T cells lacking CXCR3 (TNR3-). This clonotype originated in a human donor in good health. Some clones in this sample may be carry-over from other donors' samples.

CDR3: CSGTKNTEAFF. The rearrangement joins TRBV29-1 to TRBJ1-1. There are 11 residues in the CDR3. Germline V lookup: CDR1 SQVTM, CDR2 ANQGSEA.